This T cell receptor (beta chain) stems from a study of T cell responses to AZD1222 COVID-19 vaccine. Overall study results and limits: A mostly white British donor set with more females was recruited, and clonal diversity was possibly underestimated. With dominance at 160-218 and 743-854, vaccine-associated CD4 TCRs spanned spike. None of the repertoires were sampled until the peak T cell response had passed.

Only a few counts were recorded for this clone. As yet, its antigen is unknown. Sequencing was performed with immunoSEQ multiplex PCR; in TCRdb, only in-frame clones are kept and a portion is missing. Among around 110,000 clones listed, roughly 88% were seen once. J lost 3 bases, V lost 6 bases, and 10 bases had no gene match. The CDR3 sequence is 15 residues long. Germline V CDR1 and CDR2: SGHRS, YFSETQ. The rearrangement joins TRBV5-1 to TRBJ1-2; 8 nucleotides align to TRBD1. The sample here was peripheral blood, taken on day 0 of MenACWY control vaccination. The origin of this receptor is an adult in good health. This CDR3 reads CASTPLAGGDYGYTF. The CDR3 DNA reads TGCGCCAGCACGCCTCTGGCAGGGGGCGACTATGGCTACACCTTC. The entire variable domain, with the rest obtained from reference TRBV5-1 and TRBJ1-2, is as follows: KAGVTQTPRYLIKTRGQQVTLSCSPISGHRSVSWYQQTPGQGLQFLFEYFSETQRNKGNFPGRFSGRQFSNSRSEMNVSTLELGDSALYLCASTPLAGGDYGYTFGSGTRLTVV.